This T cell receptor beta chain derives from a study of T cell repertoires in cytomegalovirus infection. Study-wide context: CMV infection plus the matching HLA type was flagged by public TCR beta signatures.

About this clonotype: What it binds is not known.

Study-wide results and caveats: CMV-specific TCR beta clonotypes restricted by HLA-C were the ones dominating the ex vivo response.

TCRdb fed the reads into MiXCR, producing one record per CDR3 protein. The table records approximately 910,000 distinct CDR3 sequences, around 31% of them present only once. V was pared by 4 bases and J by 3 bases, with 12 bases between. The CDR3 contains 15 residues. The germline gives CDR1 SGHVS, CDR2 FNYEAQ. The chain uses TRBV7-6 and TRBJ2-2, with D perhaps TRBD1 (6 bases). This TCR came from a human donor in good health (CMV status not recorded). Some clones in this sample may be carry-over from other donors' samples. The sequencing here drew on cultured CD8+ T cells from PBMCs, taken from culture after CMV antigen stimulation. The CDR3 reads CASSSDRRHTGELFF. The CDR3 DNA reads TGTGCCAGCAGCTCTGACAGGAGGCACACCGGGGAGCTGTTTTTT. The full variable domain, rest sourced from reference TRBV7-6 and TRBJ2-2, is GAGVSQSPRYKVTKRGQDVALRCDPISGHVSLYWYRQALGQGPEFLTYFNYEAQQDKSGLPNDRFSAERPEGSISTLTIQRTEQRDSAMYRCASSSDRRHTGELFFGEGSRLTVL.